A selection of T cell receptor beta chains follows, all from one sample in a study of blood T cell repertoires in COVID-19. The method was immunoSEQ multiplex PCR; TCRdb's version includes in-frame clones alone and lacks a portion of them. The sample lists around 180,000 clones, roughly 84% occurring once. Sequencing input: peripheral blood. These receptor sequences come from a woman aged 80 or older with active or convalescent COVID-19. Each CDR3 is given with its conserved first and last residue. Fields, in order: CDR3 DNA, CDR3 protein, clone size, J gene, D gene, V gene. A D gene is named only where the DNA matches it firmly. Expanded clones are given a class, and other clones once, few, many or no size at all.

DNA: TGTGCCAGCATGAGGGGGCTTGGGGGCTACACCTTC
CDR3: CASMRGLGGYTF
size: .
J: TRBJ1-2
D: TRBD1
V: TRBV28

DNA: TGTGCCAGCCAACGGATTAGCGGGCTAGACAATGAGCAGTTCTTC
CDR3: CASQRISGLDNEQFF
size: .
J: TRBJ2-1
D: TRBD2
V: TRBV6-6

DNA: TGTGCCAGCTCACCACAAGCCAAACAGGGTTCTGACAATCAGCCCCAGCATTTT
CDR3: CASSPQAKQGSDNQPQHF
size: once
J: TRBJ1-5
D: .
V: TRBV18

DNA: TGTGCCAGCAGCTTAATGATAGCGGGCGAAAATGAGCAGTTCTTC
CDR3: CASSLMIAGENEQFF
size: .
J: TRBJ2-1
D: TRBD2
V: TRBV7-9

DNA: TGTGCCAGCAGCAAGAACAGGGGGGGAGAAGAGACCCAGTACTTC
CDR3: CASSKNRGGEETQYF
size: .
J: TRBJ2-5
D: .
V: TRBV7-9

DNA: TGTGCCAGCAGTTTACTACCGGGACAGGGGAACAATGAGCAGTTCTTC
CDR3: CASSLLPGQGNNEQFF
size: .
J: TRBJ2-1
D: TRBD1
V: TRBV7-3

DNA: TGTGCCAGCAGACCCTCTGGGGGCACGCTTAAGAAGGCTTTCTTT
CDR3: CASRPSGGTLKKAFF
size: .
J: TRBJ1-1
D: .
V: TRBV7-2

DNA: TGCGCCAGCAGGGGACTAGCGGGAGAAGAGACCCAGTACTTC
CDR3: CASRGLAGEETQYF
size: .
J: TRBJ2-5
D: TRBD2
V: TRBV10-2

DNA: TGTGCCAGCAGTTTCGGACTAATATCTCGGAATGAGCAGTTCTTC
CDR3: CASSFGLISRNEQFF
size: few
J: TRBJ2-1
D: .
V: TRBV6-5

DNA: TGCGCCAGCAGCTTTCAGGGCCATGAAAAACTGTTTTTT
CDR3: CASSFQGHEKLFF
size: .
J: TRBJ1-4
D: .
V: TRBV5-1

DNA: TGCAGCGTCGTTACCGGGACTAGCCCTATGAATGAGCAGTTCTTC
CDR3: CSVVTGTSPMNEQFF
size: .
J: TRBJ2-1
D: TRBD2
V: TRBV29-1

DNA: TGTGCCAGCAGCTTGGGGGCAGGAATGGGGAACACTGAAGCTTTCTTT
CDR3: CASSLGAGMGNTEAFF
size: .
J: TRBJ1-1
D: .
V: TRBV5-4

DNA: TGTGCCAGCAGTCCGTTCGAGGGTGCTGGAAACACCATATATTTT
CDR3: CASSPFEGAGNTIYF
size: .
J: TRBJ1-3
D: .
V: TRBV28

DNA: TGTGCCAGCAGCTTAGGCACAGGGACCCAAGGTGGCTACACCTTC
CDR3: CASSLGTGTQGGYTF
size: .
J: TRBJ1-2
D: .
V: TRBV11-2

DNA: TGTGCCAGCAGCCAAGTTTGGACAACGGACGGCTACACCTTC
CDR3: CASSQVWTTDGYTF
size: .
J: TRBJ1-2
D: .
V: TRBV4-2

DNA: TGCAGCGTTGACACTAGCTATGGCTACACCTTC
CDR3: CSVDTSYGYTF
size: .
J: TRBJ1-2
D: .
V: TRBV29-1

DNA: TGCGCCAGCAAGACGGGATATACAACTAATGAAAAACTGTTTTTT
CDR3: CASKTGYTTNEKLFF
size: .
J: TRBJ1-4
D: .
V: TRBV5-1

DNA: TGCGCCAGCAGCTTCAGGACAGGGGGTGAGAATGAGCAGTTCTTC
CDR3: CASSFRTGGENEQFF
size: .
J: TRBJ2-1
D: TRBD1
V: TRBV5-1

DNA: TGCGCCAGCAGGGACCTAGGGGCCGGCGAGCAGTACTTC
CDR3: CASRDLGAGEQYF
size: .
J: TRBJ2-7
D: .
V: TRBV5-1

DNA: TGTGCCAGCAGCCAAACTAGCGGGAGTTACAATGAGCAGTTCTTC
CDR3: CASSQTSGSYNEQFF
size: .
J: TRBJ2-1
D: TRBD2
V: TRBV11-1

DNA: TGTGTCAGCAGCCGAACTCAGACTAGCGGGAAGTACGAGCAGTACTTC
CDR3: CVSSRTQTSGKYEQYF
size: .
J: TRBJ2-7
D: TRBD2
V: TRBV3-1/TRBV3-2

DNA: TGTGCCAGCAGAGCGACAGTACCAAATTCACCCCTCCACTTT
CDR3: CASRATVPNSPLHF
size: .
J: TRBJ1-6
D: .
V: TRBV2

DNA: TGTGCCAGCAGTTCGGGACAGATGAATCAGCCCCAGCATTTT
CDR3: CASSSGQMNQPQHF
size: .
J: TRBJ1-5
D: TRBD1
V: TRBV28

DNA: TGTGCCAGTAGTCCAAACAGGGGAAACACCATATATTTT
CDR3: CASSPNRGNTIYF
size: few
J: TRBJ1-3
D: .
V: TRBV19

DNA: TGTGCCAGCAGCGTACGTCCGGGACTAGCGGGAGGTTGGCAGTTCTTC
CDR3: CASSVRPGLAGGWQFF
size: .
J: TRBJ2-1
D: TRBD2
V: TRBV7-9

DNA: TGTGCCAGCAGCCTGGGGACAGGGGTGTACACTGAAGCTTTCTTT
CDR3: CASSLGTGVYTEAFF
size: .
J: TRBJ1-1
D: TRBD1
V: TRBV7-3

DNA: TGCGCCAGCAGCTCAACAGGGGTCGCTCCACTGAGCTCTGGAAACACCATATATTTT
CDR3: CASSSTGVAPLSSGNTIYF
size: few
J: TRBJ1-3
D: TRBD1
V: TRBV5-1

DNA: TGTGCCAGCAGTTTACCCGAGGGCACAGATACGCAGTATTTT
CDR3: CASSLPEGTDTQYF
size: .
J: TRBJ2-3
D: .
V: TRBV28

DNA: TGCGCCAGCAGCCCCCTCGGGGGGAGGGCGGATGGCTACACCTTC
CDR3: CASSPLGGRADGYTF
size: .
J: TRBJ1-2
D: .
V: TRBV5-1

DNA: TGCGCCAGCAGTCAAACAGGGCCTTGGGGCTACACCTTC
CDR3: CASSQTGPWGYTF
size: .
J: TRBJ1-2
D: .
V: TRBV23-1

DNA: TGTGCCAGCAGGGGCCCCGGGACTAGCGGCTACGAGCAGTACTTC
CDR3: CASRGPGTSGYEQYF
size: .
J: TRBJ2-7
D: TRBD2
V: TRBV6-5

DNA: TGTGCCAGCAGTGAGCTCGGGACTAGCGCTTACAATGAGCAGTTCTTC
CDR3: CASSELGTSAYNEQFF
size: .
J: TRBJ2-1
D: TRBD2
V: TRBV6-4

DNA: TGTGCCAGCTCACCCAACAGGGGCGTTGGAGAAAAACTGTTTTTT
CDR3: CASSPNRGVGEKLFF
size: .
J: TRBJ1-4
D: TRBD1
V: TRBV18

DNA: TGTGCCAGCAGCCCCTGGAGATCCTACGAGCAGTACTTC
CDR3: CASSPWRSYEQYF
size: .
J: TRBJ2-7
D: .
V: TRBV7-2

DNA: TGTGCCAGCGACGGAACTAGCGGGAGAACGAACACCGGGGAGCTGTTTTTT
CDR3: CASDGTSGRTNTGELFF
size: .
J: TRBJ2-2
D: TRBD2
V: TRBV28

DNA: TGTGCCAGCAGTACAGGGACGGCGATGAGGCAGCCCCAGCATTTT
CDR3: CASSTGTAMRQPQHF
size: .
J: TRBJ1-5
D: .
V: TRBV28

DNA: TGTGCCAGCAGAACAGGGTACACCGGGGAGCTGTTTTTT
CDR3: CASRTGYTGELFF
size: .
J: TRBJ2-2
D: .
V: TRBV5-4

DNA: TGTGCCAGCTCACCGGGCAGAGACGTCTATGGCTACACCTTC
CDR3: CASSPGRDVYGYTF
size: .
J: TRBJ1-2
D: .
V: TRBV18

DNA: TGTGCCATCAGGGACAGGGGAAATTCACCCCTCCACTTT
CDR3: CAIRDRGNSPLHF
size: .
J: TRBJ1-6
D: TRBD1
V: TRBV10-3

DNA: TGTGCCAGCACGGGACTAGCGGGAGTTTACGAGCAGTACTTC
CDR3: CASTGLAGVYEQYF
size: .
J: TRBJ2-7
D: TRBD2
V: TRBV6-6

DNA: TGTGCCAGCAGCTTGGATCGAGCGGGAGTAGGCACCGGGGAGCTGTTTTTT
CDR3: CASSLDRAGVGTGELFF
size: .
J: TRBJ2-2
D: TRBD2
V: TRBV5-4